The 15 T cell receptor beta chains listed next were all sequenced from one sample in a study of shared clonotypes between healthy human individuals. Assay used: immunoSEQ multiplex PCR; TCRdb lists only in-frame clones, some missing. This table holds some 1.5 million clones, 95% to 99% found once. Sequenced: naive CD4+ T cells sorted from blood. As to subset: CD45RA+ positively selected. The receptors were gathered from a man aged 25 to 40 in good health.

The chain employs TRBV19 and TRBJ2-7; D could derive from TRBD1 or TRBD2 (5 bases each). Germline assignment: CDR1 LNHDA and CDR2 SQIVND (reference sequence). Trimming removed 6 bases from V and 5 bases from J, with 8 bases in between. CDR3 length equals 11 residues. DNA of the CDR3: TGTGCCAGTAGGAGAGGGGACGAGCAGTACTTC. Amino acid sequence: CASRRGDEQYF.

Only one count was recorded for this clone. The rearrangement uses TRBV10-1 and TRBJ2-5; D is undetermined. CDR1 WNHNN and CDR2 SYGVQD come from the germline V gene (reference sequence). CDR3 length equals 13 residues. V was pared by 0 bases and J by 11 bases, with 13 bases between. The CDR3 loop reads CASSESGVGWQYF. The CDR3 DNA reads as TGCGCCAGCAGTGAGTCGGGTGTTGGTTGGCAGTACTTC.

With regard to this clone: Different DNA sequences within this sample yield the same CDR3. J is TRBJ2-7 and V is TRBV7-2, with D possibly being TRBD2 (6 bases). Looked up from germline, CDR1 is SGHTA and CDR2 is FQGNSA. V was trimmed by 5 bases and J by 0 bases, leaving 11 bases between them. This CDR3 spans 14 amino acids. The CDR3 DNA sequence: TGTGCCAGCAGCCTGCGGGACCACTCCTACGAGCAGTACTTC. Its translation: CASSLRDHSYEQYF.

This chain connects TRBV28 to TRBJ2-6, with D perhaps matching TRBD1 (5 bases). The germline gives CDR1 MDHEN, CDR2 SYDVKM. V was cut by 2 bases and J by 0 bases, with 11 bases left in between. The CDR3 consists of 17 residues. The CDR3 here is CASSLRQHLSGANVLTF. The CDR3 DNA is TGTGCCAGCAGTTTACGACAGCACCTCTCTGGGGCCAACGTCCTGACTTTC.

The V gene is TRBV7-3, the J gene TRBJ2-1, with D tentatively TRBD1 or TRBD2 (5 bases each). Germline CDR1 SGHTA, CDR2 FQGTGA. The CDR3 extends over 13 amino acids. The V gene lost 4 bases and the J gene lost 7 bases, with 11 bases spanning the gap. The CDR3 sequence is CASSSPEGNEQFF. As DNA, the CDR3 is TGTGCCAGCAGCTCCCCAGAGGGGAATGAGCAGTTCTTC.

The gene calls are TRBV5-1 and TRBJ2-1; D may be TRBD2 (5 bases). Germline-derived CDR1 and CDR2 are SGHRS and YFSETQ. The CDR3 consists of 16 residues. Trimming left V 0 bases short and J 0 bases short, with 10 bases between. CDR3 in DNA: TGCGCCAGCAGCTTGGGGGTTAGCGCCTCCTACAATGAGCAGTTCTTC. Amino acid sequence: CASSLGVSASYNEQFF. Complete variable domain (other parts from reference TRBV5-1 and TRBJ2-1): KAGVTQTPRYLIKTRGQQVTLSCSPISGHRSVSWYQQTPGQGLQFLFEYFSETQRNKGNFPGRFSGRQFSNSRSEMNVSTLELGDSALYLCASSLGVSASYNEQFFGPGTRLTVL.

CDR3 DNA: TGTGCCAGCAGTTACGCAGGGACGGACACTGAAGCTTTCTTT. Translated, it gives CASSYAGTDTEAFF. The V gene is TRBV6-6, the J gene TRBJ1-1; tentative D call: TRBD1 (5 bases). V shed 2 bases and J shed 3 bases, with 10 bases lying between them. The CDR3 length is 14 residues. From germline, CDR1 is MNHNY and CDR2 SVGAGI (reference sequence).

The chain is built from TRBV7-2 and TRBJ2-1, with D possibly matching TRBD2 (5 bases). CDR1 and CDR2 (germline): SGHTA, FQGNSA. This CDR3 comprises 16 residues. V shed 5 bases and J shed 0 bases, with 14 bases lying between them. Here the CDR3 reads CASSLRLGSSYNEQFF. In DNA form, the CDR3 reads TGTGCCAGCAGCCTCCGTTTGGGGAGCTCCTACAATGAGCAGTTCTTC. Together with reference TRBV7-2 and TRBJ2-1, the CDR3 gives the full variable domain: GAGVSQSPSNKVTEKGKDVELRCDPISGHTALYWYRQSLGQGLEFLIYFQGNSAPDKSGLPSDRFSAERTGGSVSTLTIQRTQQEDSAVYLCASSLRLGSSYNEQFFGPGTRLTVL.

V gene TRBV7-9 combines with J gene TRBJ2-5; unclear D gene. CDR1 and CDR2 (germline): SEHNR, FQNEAQ (reference sequence). Trimming pared 5 bases from V and 4 bases from J, leaving 11 bases between. There are 13 residues in the CDR3. CDR3 bases: TGTGCCAGCAGCCGAGAGGTGCGAGAGACCCAGTACTTC. Translating gives CASSREVRETQYF. The full variable domain, with the rest looked up from reference TRBV7-9 and TRBJ2-5, is DTGVSQNPRHKITKRGQNVTFRCDPISEHNRLYWYRQTLGQGPEFLTYFQNEAQLEKSRLLSDRFSAERPKGSFSTLEIQRTEQGDSAMYLCASSREVRETQYFGPGTRLLVL.

With respect to this clone: Other DNA sequences in this sample translate to the same CDR3. V is TRBV29-1 and J is TRBJ1-1; D is unresolved. The ends were cut back, 4 bases at V and 1 base at J, with 4 bases in the middle. The CDR3 loop spans 11 amino acids. Germline CDR1 SQVTM, CDR2 ANQGSEA. In DNA, the CDR3 is TGCAGCGTTGGCAGGAACACTGAAGCTTTCTTT. Its translation is CSVGRNTEAFF.

The chain has TRBV5-4 and TRBJ2-2; no clear D gene. Trimming pared 3 bases from V and 9 bases from J, leaving 12 bases between. Looked up from germline, CDR1 is SGHNT and CDR2 is YYREEE (reference sequence). This CDR3 has 13 residues. The CDR3 coding sequence is TGTGCCAGCAGCTCCCCGGGTGTTTGGGAGCTGTTTTTT. It yields the protein CASSSPGVWELFF.

The gene calls are TRBV9 and TRBJ2-3; D unresolved. Germline V lookup: CDR1 SGDLS, CDR2 YYNGEE. The CDR3 consists of 16 residues. Between the trimmed V and J ends, which lost 2 bases and 0 bases, there was a span of 13 bases. The CDR3: CASSVQTRSSTDTQYF. CDR3 nucleotides: TGTGCCAGCAGCGTTCAGACGAGGAGCAGCACAGATACGCAGTATTTT.

This clone was seen once. CDR3 sequence: CASSWGVRQRDEQYF. DNA of the CDR3: TGTGCCAGCAGCTGGGGTGTGAGACAACGGGACGAGCAGTACTTC. The chain joins TRBV7-2 to TRBJ2-7; D unresolved. Per the germline V gene, CDR1 is SGHTA and CDR2 is FQGNSA. Between the trimmed V and J ends, which lost 4 bases and 5 bases, there was a span of 18 bases. CDR3 length: 15 residues.

The chain joins TRBV5-4 to TRBJ2-1; 13 bases align to TRBD2. Germline trimming cut 2 bases from V and 5 bases from J; bases unmatched to any gene: 13. The CDR3 contains 19 residues. CDR1 SGHNT and CDR2 YYREEE come from the germline V gene (reference sequence). CDR3 region: CASSFRTSGSNRGDNEQFF. The CDR3 bases are TGTGCCAGCAGCTTCAGGACTAGCGGGAGCAACAGAGGAGACAATGAGCAGTTCTTC.

V gene TRBV2 combines with J gene TRBJ2-1; weak D call: TRBD1 (5 bases). V was cut by 2 bases and J by 9 bases, with 14 bases left in between. CDR1 and CDR2 (germline): SNHLY, FYNNEI. CDR3 length: 14 amino acids. CDR3 sequence reads: CASSERPWGGEQFF. The CDR3 DNA reads as TGTGCCAGCAGTGAACGCCCCTGGGGCGGTGAGCAGTTCTTC.